The source of this TCR beta chain is a study of blood T cell repertoires in COVID-19. Study context: Collection of acute and convalescent COVID-19 samples took place in the United States, Italy and Spain. Sources were T cells, B-cell-depleted T cells, or PBMCs; the material itself was cDNA or gDNA.

The CDR3 runs to 14 residues. Unmatched junction bases numbered 5, after V lost 4 bases and J lost 6 bases. The germline CDR1 and CDR2 sequences are SGHRS and YFSETQ. Methods used by the authors: Quantification of nucleated cells was approximated via reference gene primer amplification. The repertoire was sequenced with immunoSEQ multiplex PCR; TCRdb's copy has only in-frame clones and lacks some. V, J and clone size reflect that table, while D and trimming were determined from the DNA. The data hold 35,000 to 50,000 clones, with roughly 87% observed a single time. Sequenced input: peripheral blood. The V gene is TRBV5-1, the J gene TRBJ2-3, with 10 positions matching TRBD1. The receptor comes from an older man with active COVID-19. The CDR3 nucleotides read TGCGCCAGCAGCCGGGACAGGGGAGGGGATACGCAGTATTTT. Its translation is CASSRDRGGDTQYF.